This is a list of T cell receptor beta chains from one sample in a study of OX40 agonist ivuxolimab in advanced cancers. Sequencing used immunoSEQ multiplex PCR; TCRdb keeps in-frame clones, though not all of them. The profile shows 50,000 to 85,000 clones, roughly 80% of them singletons. The starting material was CD4+ or CD8+ T cells sorted from blood, obtained in a trial of the OX40 agonist ivuxolimab. These receptors were obtained from an adult with an advanced solid tumor such as melanoma, head and neck, liver or kidney cancer. Each CDR3 is given with its conserved first and last residue. A D gene is named only where the DNA matches it firmly. Clone size is shown for a subset of rows, as once, few, many or a class of expanded clone.

d_call	clone_size	v_call	j_call	cdr3_length	cdr3_aa	cdr3_nt
.	.	TRBV7-2	TRBJ2-7	14	CASSLSGDSYEQYF	TGTGCCAGCAGCTTATCCGGGGATTCCTACGAGCAGTACTTC
.	few	TRBV7-8	TRBJ1-5	16	CASSLLFVEGNQPQHF	TGTGCCAGCAGCTTACTCTTTGTGGAGGGGAATCAGCCCCAGCATTTT
.	.	TRBV19	TRBJ2-3	15	CASSMVGDLGGTQYF	TGTGCCAGTAGTATGGTGGGGGACCTCGGAGGGACGCAGTATTTT
.	once	TRBV29-1	TRBJ2-1	14	CSVDQAGMYNEQFF	TGCAGCGTTGATCAGGCCGGGATGTACAATGAGCAGTTCTTC
.	few	TRBV6-6	TRBJ2-5	12	CASSYSLETQYF	TGTGCCAGCAGTTACTCGCTGGAGACCCAGTACTTC
TRBD2	.	TRBV19	TRBJ2-3	12	CASGGGTDTQYF	TGTGCCAGTGGGGGGGGCACAGATACGCAGTATTTT
TRBD2	.	TRBV5-1	TRBJ2-1	15	CASSPGTSEVNEQFF	TGCGCCAGCAGCCCGGGGACTAGCGAGGTCAATGAGCAGTTCTTC
.	.	TRBV12-5	TRBJ1-4	15	CASGLLGEPNEKLFF	TGTGCTAGTGGTTTGCTGGGAGAGCCTAATGAAAAACTGTTTTTT
.	once	TRBV11-2	TRBJ2-1	15	CASSLDPGAYNEQFF	TGTGCCAGCAGCTTAGACCCGGGAGCCTACAATGAGCAGTTCTTC
TRBD1	.	TRBV28	TRBJ1-4	12	CASRPTPGQVFF	TGTGCCAGCAGACCGACTCCGGGACAGGTGTTTTTT
.	.	TRBV14	TRBJ2-1	16	CASSHGSIDHPNEQFF	TGTGCCAGCAGCCACGGGAGTATCGACCACCCCAATGAGCAGTTCTTC
TRBD1	.	TRBV5-1	TRBJ1-4	15	CASSWTGARNEKLFF	TGCGCCAGCAGCTGGACAGGGGCGAGAAATGAAAAACTGTTTTTT
TRBD1	.	TRBV19	TRBJ2-5	14	CASSRQGAEETQYF	TGTGCCAGTAGTAGACAGGGGGCTGAAGAGACCCAGTACTTC
TRBD2	many	TRBV5-4	TRBJ2-4	17	CASSLEGLAGAKNIQYF	TGTGCCAGCAGCTTAGAAGGACTAGCGGGAGCCAAAAACATTCAGTACTTC
TRBD2	.	TRBV9	TRBJ2-7	15	CASSGSSGSSAEQYF	TGTGCCAGCAGCGGGAGTAGCGGGAGTTCTGCCGAGCAGTACTTC
TRBD1	few	TRBV7-6	TRBJ1-1	13	CASSFQTGGLAFF	TGTGCCAGCAGCTTTCAGACAGGGGGCTTGGCTTTCTTT
TRBD2	.	TRBV30	TRBJ2-3	15	CAWSGSGRGTDTQYF	TGTGCCTGGAGTGGAAGCGGGAGAGGCACAGATACGCAGTATTTT
.	.	TRBV12-5	TRBJ2-3	15	CASGLGSGETDTQYF	TGTGCTAGTGGTTTGGGATCGGGGGAGACAGATACGCAGTATTTT
.	.	TRBV28	TRBJ1-1	15	CASSLELDMNTEAFF	TGTGCCAGCAGTTTAGAGCTGGACATGAACACTGAAGCTTTCTTT
TRBD1	once	TRBV14	TRBJ1-3	16	CASSRQGVWSGNTIYF	TGTGCCAGCAGCCGACAGGGGGTTTGGTCTGGAAACACCATATATTTT
.	.	TRBV5-1	TRBJ1-1	14	CASSSQGGGTEAFF	TGCGCCAGCAGCTCACAGGGAGGGGGCACTGAAGCTTTCTTT
TRBD1	.	TRBV10-2	TRBJ1-2	14	CASRWTGANYGYTF	TGCGCCAGCAGGTGGACAGGAGCTAACTATGGCTACACCTTC
.	.	TRBV27	TRBJ1-2	15	CASSFLSPANYGYTF	TGTGCCAGCAGTTTCCTTAGCCCCGCTAACTATGGCTACACCTTC
.	.	TRBV4-3	TRBJ2-7	15	CASSQVFDVSYEQYF	TGCGCCAGCAGCCAAGTCTTCGACGTTTCCTACGAGCAGTACTTC
.	.	TRBV28	TRBJ2-5	14	CASSKWDTGETQYF	TGTGCCAGCAGCAAATGGGACACGGGAGAGACCCAGTACTTC
.	medium-sized	TRBV6-1	TRBJ1-1	14	CASSAGPMDTEAFF	TGTGCCAGCAGTGCAGGACCAATGGACACTGAAGCTTTCTTT
.	.	TRBV6-6	TRBJ2-3	15	CASTPKSWSTDTQYF	TGTGCCAGCACCCCGAAGTCGTGGAGCACAGATACGCAGTATTTT
TRBD1	.	TRBV5-4	TRBJ1-1	16	CASSPRGTGDYTEAFF	TGTGCCAGCAGCCCGAGGGGGACAGGGGATTACACTGAAGCTTTCTTT
TRBD2	.	TRBV7-2	TRBJ2-3	17	CASSPMSGRAFADTQYF	TGTGCCAGCAGCCCGATGAGCGGGAGGGCGTTCGCAGATACGCAGTATTTT
.	.	TRBV4-1	TRBJ1-2	19	CASSQGGLATGKEIYGYTF	TGCGCCAGCAGCCAAGGCGGCCTTGCCACAGGGAAGGAAATCTATGGCTACACCTTC
.	.	TRBV7-9	TRBJ2-1	14	CASSLGETRNEQFF	TGTGCCAGCAGCTTAGGGGAGACGCGCAATGAGCAGTTCTTC
.	.	TRBV6-6	TRBJ2-1	15	CASSPRLSPYNEQFF	TGTGCCAGCAGCCCCAGGCTATCGCCCTACAATGAGCAGTTCTTC
.	.	TRBV5-4	TRBJ2-5	11	CASRAQETQYF	TGTGCCAGCAGGGCCCAAGAGACCCAGTACTTC
TRBD1	.	TRBV15	TRBJ2-4	17	CATSRGLPGQGANIQYF	TGTGCCACCAGCAGAGGCCTACCGGGACAGGGGGCGAACATTCAGTACTTC
.	.	TRBV7-9	TRBJ2-1	15	CASSLPYGANNEQFF	TGTGCCAGCAGCTTACCTTACGGAGCAAACAATGAGCAGTTCTTC
TRBD2	once	TRBV9	TRBJ2-1	19	CASSPQNSGTSGGYNEQFF	TGTGCCAGCAGCCCTCAGAATTCCGGGACTAGCGGTGGGTACAATGAGCAGTTCTTC
.	.	TRBV2	TRBJ1-2	14	CASSDRGDAYGYTF	TGTGCCAGCAGTGATCGAGGGGATGCCTATGGCTACACCTTC
.	once	TRBV29-1	TRBJ2-1	13	CSVGWGLVNEQFF	TGCAGCGTGGGGTGGGGGCTGGTCAATGAGCAGTTCTTC
TRBD1	.	TRBV2	TRBJ1-1	12	CANRQGDTEAFF	TGTGCCAACCGACAGGGAGACACTGAAGCTTTCTTT
TRBD1	.	TRBV5-1	TRBJ1-5	13	CASSWGTDQPQHF	TGCGCCAGCAGCTGGGGGACAGACCAGCCCCAGCATTTT
.	.	TRBV28	TRBJ2-3	13	CASSLSRTGTQYF	TGTGCCAGCAGTTTAAGCCGAACAGGGACGCAGTATTTT
.	.	TRBV27	TRBJ1-4	16	CASSLSYREVQEKLFF	TGTGCCAGCAGTTTATCTTACAGGGAGGTCCAGGAAAAACTGTTTTTT
.	.	TRBV19	TRBJ2-1	15	CASRADRSSYNEQFF	TGTGCCAGTAGGGCTGACAGGAGCTCCTACAATGAGCAGTTCTTC
.	.	TRBV10-1	TRBJ2-7	14	CARSLTLAFHEQYF	TGCGCCAGATCCTTGACACTAGCTTTCCACGAGCAGTACTTC
TRBD1	few	TRBV5-1	TRBJ1-2	14	CASSLEGQGAGYTF	TGCGCCAGCAGCTTGGAAGGACAGGGGGCGGGCTACACCTTC
.	once	TRBV5-1	TRBJ2-7	15	CASSLFGGANSEQYF	TGCGCCAGCAGCTTGTTCGGGGGCGCAAATAGCGAGCAGTACTTC
TRBD2	once	TRBV4-2	TRBJ2-1	16	CASSLQLAGGFDEQFF	TGTGCCAGCAGCCTGCAACTAGCGGGAGGTTTCGATGAGCAGTTCTTC
TRBD1	once	TRBV27	TRBJ2-2	19	CASSPRPPGQGANTGELFF	TGTGCCAGCAGTCCCCGGCCCCCGGGACAGGGTGCGAACACCGGGGAGCTGTTTTTT
.	.	TRBV6-1	TRBJ2-3	14	CASSVLANTDTQYF	TGTGCCAGCAGTGTCCTAGCTAACACAGATACGCAGTATTTT
TRBD1	.	TRBV7-6	TRBJ1-2	14	CASSRDPGGFGYTF	TGTGCCAGCAGCCGAGACCCAGGGGGCTTTGGCTACACCTTC
TRBD1	.	TRBV2	TRBJ1-1	13	CASQQGWNTEAFF	TGTGCCAGTCAACAGGGGTGGAACACTGAAGCTTTCTTT
TRBD2	.	TRBV6-1	TRBJ2-7	15	CASRDLAGGHHEQYF	TGTGCCAGCAGAGACCTAGCGGGAGGGCACCACGAGCAGTACTTC
.	.	TRBV4-2	TRBJ2-1	13	CASKEGSYNEQFF	TGTGCCAGCAAAGAGGGCTCCTACAATGAGCAGTTCTTC
.	once	TRBV27	TRBJ2-3	15	CASSFSAFSTDTQYF	TGTGCCAGCAGTTTCTCGGCATTTAGCACAGATACGCAGTATTTT
.	.	TRBV6-5	TRBJ1-2	12	CASKKTNYGYTF	TGTGCCAGCAAAAAGACTAACTATGGCTACACCTTC
TRBD2	.	TRBV6-6	TRBJ2-1	16	CASRTSGSFRYNEQFF	TGTGCCAGCAGGACTAGCGGGAGTTTTCGGTACAATGAGCAGTTCTTC
TRBD1	.	TRBV7-9	TRBJ2-5	15	CASSPGTAYQETQYF	TGTGCCAGCAGCCCAGGGACAGCTTACCAAGAGACCCAGTACTTC
TRBD2	.	TRBV5-6	TRBJ2-1	16	CASSLSSLAGYNEQFF	TGTGCCAGCAGCTTGTCTTCCCTAGCGGGATACAATGAGCAGTTCTTC
.	.	TRBV15	TRBJ2-7	14	CATSKKQGSNEQYF	TGTGCCACCAGCAAGAAACAGGGTAGCAACGAGCAGTACTTC